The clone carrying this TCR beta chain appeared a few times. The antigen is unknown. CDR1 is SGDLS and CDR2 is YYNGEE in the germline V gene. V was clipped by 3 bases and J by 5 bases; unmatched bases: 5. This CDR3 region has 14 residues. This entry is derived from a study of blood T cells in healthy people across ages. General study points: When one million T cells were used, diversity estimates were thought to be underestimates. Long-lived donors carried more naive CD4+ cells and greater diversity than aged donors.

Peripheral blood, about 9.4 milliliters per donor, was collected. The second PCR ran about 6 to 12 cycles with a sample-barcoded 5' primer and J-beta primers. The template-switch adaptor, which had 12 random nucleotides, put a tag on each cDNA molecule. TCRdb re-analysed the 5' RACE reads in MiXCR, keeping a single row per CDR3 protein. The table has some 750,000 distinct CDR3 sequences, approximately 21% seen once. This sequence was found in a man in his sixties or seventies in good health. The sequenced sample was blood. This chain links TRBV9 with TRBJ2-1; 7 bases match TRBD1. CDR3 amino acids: CASSATGIHNEQFF. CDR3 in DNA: TGTGCCAGCAGCGCGACAGGGATTCACAATGAGCAGTTCTTC.